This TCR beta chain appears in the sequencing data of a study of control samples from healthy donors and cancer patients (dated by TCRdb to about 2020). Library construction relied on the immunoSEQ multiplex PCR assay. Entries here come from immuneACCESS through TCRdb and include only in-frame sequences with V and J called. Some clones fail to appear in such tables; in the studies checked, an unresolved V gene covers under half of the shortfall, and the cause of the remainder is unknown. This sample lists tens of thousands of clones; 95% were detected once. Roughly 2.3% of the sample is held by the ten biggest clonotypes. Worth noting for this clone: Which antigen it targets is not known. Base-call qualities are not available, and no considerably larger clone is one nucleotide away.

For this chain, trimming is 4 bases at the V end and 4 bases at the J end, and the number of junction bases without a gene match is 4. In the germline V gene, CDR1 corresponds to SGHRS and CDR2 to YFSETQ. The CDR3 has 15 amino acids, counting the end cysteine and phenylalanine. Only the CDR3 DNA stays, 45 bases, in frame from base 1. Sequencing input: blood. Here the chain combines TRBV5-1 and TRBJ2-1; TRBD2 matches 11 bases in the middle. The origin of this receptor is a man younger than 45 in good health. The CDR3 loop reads CASSAGTSGYNEQFF. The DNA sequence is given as TGCGCCAGCAGCGCTGGGACTAGCGGTTACAATGAGCAGTTCTTC.